Each of the 24 T cell receptor beta chains below was sequenced from the same sample in a study of somatic mutations in cytotoxic T cells in rheumatoid arthritis. Generated by immunoSEQ multiplex PCR, the TCRdb table keeps only in-frame clones and is missing some. The sample contains 18,000 or so clones, 70% to 85% of which appear only once. What was sequenced was CD8+ T cells sorted from blood. Receptors originate from a man aged 55 to 70 in good health.

The gene calls are TRBV13 and TRBJ1-2; the match to TRBD1 covers 10 bases. Unmatched junction bases numbered 10, after V lost 5 bases and J lost 7 bases. This CDR3 is built from 15 residues. CDR1 is PRHDT and CDR2 is FYEKMQ in the germline V gene (reference sequence). Written as DNA, the CDR3 is TGTGCCAGCAGCGACGGACAGGGGGGTCTAGGTGGCTACACCTTC. It translates to CASSDGQGGLGGYTF. Looking up the rest from reference TRBV13 and TRBJ1-2 gives the full variable domain: AAGVIQSPRHLIKEKRETATLKCYPIPRHDTVYWYQQGPGQDPQFLISFYEKMQSDKGSIPDRFSAQQFSDYHSELNMSSLELGDSALYFCASSDGQGGLGGYTFGSGTRLTVV.

The chain employs TRBV7-9 and TRBJ2-7; possible D gene TRBD2, 6 bases. Germline-derived CDR1 and CDR2 are SEHNR and FQNEAQ (reference sequence). V lost 5 bases and J 2 bases, leaving 13 bases between the germline ends. This CDR3 comprises 14 residues. The CDR3 is CASSPPSVPYEQYF. The CDR3 bases are TGTGCCAGCAGCCCCCCTAGCGTACCCTACGAGCAGTACTTC.

This clone has a handful of counts. The V gene is TRBV11-2, the J gene TRBJ2-7; maybe TRBD2 (6 bases). V lost 5 bases, J lost 5 bases, and 13 bases lay in between. Looked up from germline, CDR1 is SGHAT and CDR2 is FQNNGV. This CDR3 has 13 residues. The CDR3 nucleotides are TGTGCCAGCAGCCGCGGAGGGCCCAACGAGCAGTACTTC. It is translated as CASSRGGPNEQYF.

The chain is built from TRBV29-1 and TRBJ2-6, with D hard to call. Looked up from germline, CDR1 is SQVTM and CDR2 is ANQGSEA. The CDR3 is 16 amino acids. Between the trimmed V and J ends, which lost 1 base and 0 bases, there was a span of 10 bases. The CDR3 sequence: CSVEGPTDSGANVLTF. CDR3 nucleotides: TGCAGCGTTGAAGGTCCAACAGACTCTGGGGCCAACGTCCTGACTTTC.

This chain connects TRBV21-1 to TRBJ1-2; the listed D gene, TRBD1, was not tested against the DNA. TRBV21-1 represents a pseudogene. The CDR3 runs 14 residues. The CDR3 nucleotides read TGTGCCAGCAGCAAACAGTCAGCTAACTATGGCTACACCTTC. This sequence encodes CASSKQSANYGYTF.

The chain is built from TRBV6-4 and TRBJ2-1, with 7 bases that match TRBD1. Trimming cost V 6 bases and J 3 bases; bases outside gene matches: 5. CDR1 and CDR2 from the germline V gene are MRHNA and SNTAGT. The CDR3 is 14 residues long. Here the CDR3 reads CASSRQGVYNEQFF. CDR3 sequence (DNA): TGTGCCAGCAGCAGGCAGGGGGTCTACAATGAGCAGTTCTTC.

The J gene is TRBJ1-1, the V gene TRBV7-9; a possible D gene is TRBD1 (6 bases). V gave up 8 bases and J gave up 2 bases, with 15 bases separating them. The CDR3 has 14 amino acids. The germline CDR1 and CDR2 sequences are SEHNR and FQNEAQ (reference sequence). DNA for the CDR3: TGTGCCAGCTCCCGGGGGGGGGCAAACACTGAAGCTTTCTTT. Residues: CASSRGGANTEAFF.

The chain is built from TRBV27 and TRBJ2-1; the D is unclear. There are 12 residues in the CDR3. Germline CDR1 reads MNHEY; CDR2 reads SMNVEV (reference sequence). V was pared by 3 bases and J by 3 bases, with 3 bases between. As DNA, the CDR3 is TGTGCCAGCAGTTTCGGCTACAATGAGCAGTTCTTC. It specifies CASSFGYNEQFF.

The rearrangement links TRBV5-4 to TRBJ1-5; D remains ambiguous. The CDR3 is made up of 15 amino acids. Trimming left V 4 bases short and J 3 bases short, with 14 bases between. The germline V gene encodes CDR1 SGHNT and CDR2 YYREEE (reference sequence). CDR3 in amino acids: CASSPPPGFNQPQHF. CDR3 nucleotides: TGTGCCAGCAGCCCCCCTCCGGGTTTCAATCAGCCCCAGCATTTT.

The rearrangement uses TRBV7-9 and TRBJ1-2; TRBD1 matches 9 bases. The V segment lost 5 bases and the J segment 8 bases; nucleotides outside the gene matches: 18. Germline CDR1 reads SEHNR; CDR2 reads FQNEAQ (reference sequence). The CDR3 is 17 amino acids. For the CDR3, the DNA is TGTGCCAGCAGCACGGACTCCGGGACAGGGATGTTTAGGGGCTACACCTTC. Its protein is CASSTDSGTGMFRGYTF. The full variable domain, rest sourced from reference TRBV7-9 and TRBJ1-2, is DTGVSQNPRHKITKRGQNVTFRCDPISEHNRLYWYRQTLGQGPEFLTYFQNEAQLEKSRLLSDRFSAERPKGSFSTLEIQRTEQGDSAMYLCASSTDSGTGMFRGYTFGSGTRLTVV.

This sequence joins TRBV4-3 and TRBJ1-4; the D gene is possibly TRBD1 (6 bases). The germline CDR1 and CDR2 sequences are LGHNA and YSLEER. This CDR3 is 15 amino acids long. Trimming cost V 1 base and J 3 bases, with 9 bases left between them. This CDR3 reads CASSQGTAPNEKLFF. CDR3 sequence (DNA): TGCGCCAGCAGCCAAGGGACAGCACCTAATGAAAAACTGTTTTTT.

This clone was seen just once. The chain combines TRBV9 with TRBJ2-5; tentatively, D is TRBD2 (7 bases). V dropped 4 bases and J dropped 5 bases, with 21 bases sitting between them. The CDR3 is made up of 16 amino acids. Germline V gene lookup returns CDR1 SGDLS and CDR2 YYNGEE. DNA of the CDR3: TGTGCCAGCAGCCCAGGGGTCGGGCTAGCGGTGGAGACCCAGTACTTC. Encoded protein: CASSPGVGLAVETQYF.

The V gene is TRBV11-3, the J gene TRBJ2-2, with 8 bases aligning to TRBD2. This CDR3 comprises 15 residues. CDR1 SGHNT and CDR2 YENEEA come from the germline V gene. V lost 5 bases, J lost 5 bases, and 7 bases stayed unmatched. In DNA form, the CDR3 reads TGTGCCAGCAGCCATGCGGGGGGCCTGACCGGGGAGCTGTTTTTT. This sequence encodes CASSHAGGLTGELFF.

This chain connects TRBV2 to TRBJ2-2; TRBD2 is a possible D gene (5 bases). Trimming took 4 bases from V and 1 from J, leaving 10 bases between them. The length of the CDR3 is 15 residues. CDR1 and CDR2 from the germline V gene are SNHLY and FYNNEI. CDR3 DNA: TGTGCCAGCAGTGCGGGAACCTTGAACACCGGGGAGCTGTTTTTT. It is translated as CASSAGTLNTGELFF.

This chain links TRBV19 with TRBJ1-1; no reliable D call. Trimming took off 4 bases at V and 2 bases at J, with 14 bases between the two ends. This CDR3 has 15 amino acids. Germline CDR1 is LNHDA and CDR2 is SQIVND (reference sequence). This CDR3 reads CASSTARGGNTEAFF. The CDR3 DNA reads TGTGCCAGTAGTACCGCTCGAGGCGGAAACACTGAAGCTTTCTTT.

This sequence joins TRBV10-1 and TRBJ2-7; 8 nucleotides match TRBD1. CDR1 and CDR2 (germline): WNHNN, SYGVQD (reference sequence). V lost 7 bases and J lost 3; bases outside the gene matches: 11. The length of the CDR3 is 15 residues. CDR3 sequence reads: CASTDGAGGHYEQYF. The CDR3 region has the DNA TGCGCCAGCACTGACGGGGCAGGGGGCCACTACGAGCAGTACTTC.

The chain recombines TRBV28 with TRBJ2-7; the D gene is possibly TRBD1 (7 bases). This CDR3 region has 14 residues. V lost 5 bases to trimming and J lost 3 bases, with 14 bases between them. Germline V lookup: CDR1 MDHEN, CDR2 SYDVKM. The CDR3 DNA follows: TGTGCCAGCAGTGCAGGGGGGATATTCTACGAGCAGTACTTC. It is translated as CASSAGGIFYEQYF.

The V and J genes are TRBV18 and TRBJ2-1, with D perhaps matching TRBD1 (6 bases). V was pared by 2 bases and J by 6 bases, with 11 bases between. From germline, CDR1 is KGHSH and CDR2 LQKENI. CDR3 length equals 14 residues. CDR3 loop: CASSPDRPSNEQFF. Written as DNA, the CDR3 is TGTGCCAGCTCACCAGACAGGCCCTCCAATGAGCAGTTCTTC.

The J gene is TRBJ2-7, the V gene TRBV10-3, with TRBD1 matching over 7 bases. Germline V gene data show CDR1 as ENHRY and CDR2 as SYGVKD. The ends lost 10 bases at V and 4 bases at J; junction bases unmatched: 7. The CDR3 totals 12 residues. Here the CDR3 DNA reads TGTGCCACCTGGGACAGTGGATACGAGCAGTACTTC. Protein product: CATWDSGYEQYF.

The chain joins TRBV4-1 to TRBJ1-5; D gene uncertain. CDR3 size: 13 residues. Between the trimmed V and J ends, which lost 4 bases and 9 bases, there was a span of 13 bases. Germline-derived CDR1 and CDR2 are MGHRA and YSYEKL. CDR3 sequence reads: CASSLEVLRPQHF. The CDR3 DNA is TGCGCCAGCAGCCTCGAGGTCCTCCGGCCCCAGCATTTT.

The rearrangement uses TRBV27 and TRBJ2-5; no reliable D call. Matching the DNA end better, TRBJ2-7 makes the J call doubtful. Germline V lookup: CDR1 MNHEY, CDR2 SMNVEV (reference sequence). This CDR3 region has 16 residues. CDR3 nucleotide sequence: TGTGCCAGCAGTTTAGCATCGTTCGGCACAGACTACGAGCAGTACTTC. Its protein is CASSLASFGTDYEQYF.

V and J are TRBV5-8 and TRBJ2-7; tentatively, D is TRBD1 (6 bases). The CDR3 extends over 13 amino acids. Germline V CDR1 and CDR2: SGHTS, YDEGEE. The V and J ends lost 0 bases and 6 bases respectively, with 10 bases between them. CDR3 sequence: CASSLDRDPEQYF. In DNA, the CDR3 is TGTGCCAGCAGCTTGGACAGGGATCCCGAGCAGTACTTC. The full variable domain, in which reference TRBV5-8 and TRBJ2-7 provide the parts outside the CDR3, is EAGVTQSPTHLIKTRGQQATLRCSPISGHTSVYWYQQALGLGLQFLLWYDEGEERNRGNFPPRFSGRQFPNYSSELNVNALELEDSALYLCASSLDRDPEQYFGPGTRLTVT.

The J gene is TRBJ2-6, the V gene TRBV7-6; TRBD1 aligns across 7 bases. V shed 5 bases and J 0 bases; nucleotides not matched to a gene: 4. Per the germline V gene, CDR1 is SGHVS and CDR2 is FNYEAQ. This CDR3 region has 16 residues. The chain's CDR3 is CASSRHRGSGANVLTF. The CDR3 region has the DNA TGTGCCAGCAGCCGACACAGGGGCTCTGGGGCCAACGTCCTGACTTTC.

This clone was observed a handful of times. The rearrangement uses TRBV6-5 and TRBJ2-7, with TRBD2 matching 7 bases. Germline loops: CDR1 MNHEY, CDR2 SVGAGI. This CDR3 has 14 residues. V gave up 2 bases and J gave up 0 bases; unmatched junction bases: 1. The CDR3 bases are TGTGCCAGCAGTTACGAGCGGGACTCCTACGAGCAGTACTTC. Encoded protein: CASSYERDSYEQYF.